The TCR beta chain described here comes from a study of early T cells in non-severe SARS-CoV-2 infection. Study observations and caveats: Private and CD4 specificities were missed by VDJdb matching, skewed to anti-spike CD8.

This clonotype was observed a handful of times. Its specificity is not known. cDNA molecules, individually, were tagged with unique molecular identifiers. TCRdb reanalysed the 5' RACE reads using MiXCR and keeps one entry per CDR3 protein. In the table there are some 64,000 distinct CDR3 sequences, less than 12% of which are singletons. The J segment lost 7 bases and the V segment lost 4 bases, leaving 5 bases of the junction unmatched. The CDR3 covers 14 residues. CDR1 is SEHNR, CDR2 FQNEAQ, per germline (reference sequence). The material sequenced was whole blood, taken at baseline. The source is an adult who was a healthcare worker with PCR-confirmed SARS-CoV-2 infection or an uninfected control (not recorded which). The rearrangement uses TRBV7-9 and TRBJ2-1; 9 bases are a match to TRBD2. In nucleotides, the CDR3 is TGTGCCAGCAGCTACCCCGGACTAGCGAATGAGCAGTTCTTC. It specifies CASSYPGLANEQFF.